The clone carrying this T cell receptor beta chain occurred many times. CDR3-region Arm-PCR and iRepertoire HTBI primers produced the TCR beta libraries. TCRdb reanalysed the multiplex PCR reads using MiXCR and keeps one entry per CDR3 protein. In the table there are roughly 300,000 distinct CDR3 sequences, about 19% of which are singletons. Germline V gene sequence: CDR1 MNHEY, CDR2 SVGEGT. Losses at the gene ends were 4 bases for V and 3 bases for J; bases not matched to a gene: 11. CDR3 length equals 16 residues. The sample is drawn from a study of regulatory T cells in long-lasting Graves disease. Time point: persistent/refractory GD, antithyroid drugs over 5 years with positive TRAb. Extracted RNA from PBMCs served as the source of the TCR library.

The source of this sequence is a female donor with Graves disease. The chain carries TRBV6-2 or TRBV6-3 and TRBJ2-5, with 7 bases identical to TRBD1. The sample consisted of peripheral blood mononuclear cells (PBMCs), taken when the disease was refractory, from a patient treated with antithyroid drugs. The CDR3 here is CASSSPPGTAKETQYF. CDR3 DNA sequence: TGTGCCAGCAGTTCCCCGCCAGGGACAGCAAAAGAGACCCAGTACTTC.